A selection of T cell receptor beta chains follows, all from one sample in a study of T cells of healthy individuals. TCRdb reprocessed the 5' RACE reads via MiXCR and lists one record per CDR3 protein. Of over 95,000 distinct CDR3 sequences detected, 17% appear once; the ten largest clones hold 6% to 8%. The receptors were gathered from a human donor in good health. The CDR3 runs from the conserved cysteine through the conserved F or W. D genes are given only for firm matches. A clone size is listed for some rows: how often the clone was seen (once, few, many), or a class if it is expanded.

D gene	clone size	V gene	J gene	CDR3 DNA	CDR3 protein
-	few	TRBV7-2	TRBJ2-1	TGTGCCAGCAGCTTAGCGACACCTGCTGAGCAGTTCTTC	CASSLATPAEQFF
-	many	TRBV4-1	TRBJ2-3	TGCGCCAGCAGCCAAGAGGGAGATACGCAGTATTTT	CASSQEGDTQYF
-	-	TRBV6-1	TRBJ1-6	TGTGCCAGCAGTGAATGGCGGGATGCTAATTCACCCCTCCACTTT	CASSEWRDANSPLHF
-	-	TRBV6-6	TRBJ2-3	TGTGCCAGCGGAGATTCTAGCACAGATACGCAGTATTTT	CASGDSSTDTQYF
-	few	TRBV29-1	TRBJ2-3	TGCAGCGCCGTGGGCAGCCCGTATACGCAGTATTTT	CSAVGSPYTQYF
-	few	TRBV4-1	TRBJ2-7	TGCGCCAGCAGCCAAGATTACGGAGGGATCTACGAGCAGTACTTC	CASSQDYGGIYEQYF
-	few	TRBV6-2/TRBV6-3	TRBJ2-7	TGTGCCAGCAGCACCCTGGACCGAAGCGAGCAGTACTTC	CASSTLDRSEQYF
-	-	TRBV24-1	TRBJ1-5	TGTGCCACCAGTGGAGGGGACCGCAATCAGCCCCAGCATTTT	CATSGGDRNQPQHF
-	few	TRBV4-1	TRBJ2-2	TGCGCCAGCAGCCAGTTAGACGTCGGGGAGCTGTTTTTT	CASSQLDVGELFF
-	-	TRBV27	TRBJ2-7	TGTGCCAGCAAACAATCGGACATCCCCTCCTACGAGCAGTACTTC	CASKQSDIPSYEQYF
-	-	TRBV4-1	TRBJ2-2	TGCGCCAGCAGCCAATCCCCGCTTACAGGGACCGGGGAGCTGTTTTTT	CASSQSPLTGTGELFF
TRBD2	-	TRBV2	TRBJ2-1	TGTGCCAGCAGTTCCCAACTAGCGGGAGTTGTCAATGAGCAGTTCTTC	CASSSQLAGVVNEQFF